A selection of T cell receptor beta chains follows, all from one sample in a study of circulating and synovial CD4+ cells in juvenile arthritis. TCRdb keeps only in-frame clones here, not all; method: immunoSEQ multiplex PCR. The sample records about 39,000 clones, 94% being singletons. The sequenced material came from CD4+ T cells from blood. The receptors were gathered from a human donor with juvenile idiopathic arthritis. Each CDR3 is given with its conserved first and last residue. Fields, in order: V gene, D gene, clone size, J gene, CDR3 DNA, CDR3 protein. A D gene is named only where the DNA matches it firmly. Size is stated for part of the rows, as once, few or many counts, or as a class when the clone is expanded.

TRBV19	TRBD1	.	TRBJ1-2	TGTGCCAGTAGGGCACAGGGGGCGAGCTATGGCTACACCTTC	CASRAQGASYGYTF
TRBV19	TRBD1	.	TRBJ1-2	TGTGCCAGTAGGAAGATACAGGGGGCTTATGGCTACACCTTC	CASRKIQGAYGYTF
TRBV7-2	TRBD2	.	TRBJ2-7	TGTGCCAGCAGCCCGGTAGCGGGGGGCAACGAGCAGTACTTC	CASSPVAGGNEQYF
TRBV4-3	TRBD2	.	TRBJ2-2	TGCGCCAGCAGCCAGGGACTAGCGGGGGCAACGAACACCGGGGAGCTGTTTTTT	CASSQGLAGATNTGELFF
TRBV6-4	TRBD1	.	TRBJ2-3	TGTGCCAGCAGTCCCACAGGGGGAGTTACGCAGTATTTT	CASSPTGGVTQYF
TRBV10-3	.	.	TRBJ2-7	TGTGCCATCAGTGACGTCGGGTACGAGCAGTACTTC	CAISDVGYEQYF
TRBV6-5	.	.	TRBJ1-2	TGTGCCAGCCGAGGAGGCGGGAAGAGAGGGGATGGCTACACCTTC	CASRGGGKRGDGYTF
TRBV21-1	.	.	TRBJ1-5	TGTGCCAGCAGCAAAGGTCGGGAGGACAATAGCAATCAGCCCCAGCATTTT	CASSKGREDNSNQPQHF
TRBV10-1	.	.	TRBJ1-3	TGCGCCAGCAATAGCCGGGTAGGCCCTGGAAACACCATATATTTT	CASNSRVGPGNTIYF
TRBV30	.	.	TRBJ2-7	TGTGCCTGGAGTCGAACGGGGCAGGGGCTTGAGCAGTACTTC	CAWSRTGQGLEQYF
TRBV6-5	.	.	TRBJ1-2	TGTGCCAGCAAGGACGGAGGGAGGGACGGCTACACCTTC	CASKDGGRDGYTF
TRBV15	.	.	TRBJ1-3	TGTGCCACCAGCAGAGGAACAGGGTACTCTGGAAACACCATATATTTT	CATSRGTGYSGNTIYF
TRBV7-2	.	.	TRBJ2-5	TGTGCCAGCAGCTTAGCGGGGGGGCCAGAGACCCAGTACTTC	CASSLAGGPETQYF
TRBV21-1	.	.	TRBJ1-6	TGTGCCAGGGAGGGACAGGGGAATGGTGGTAATTCCCCCCTCCACTTT	CAREGQGNGGNSPLHF
TRBV5-1	TRBD2	.	TRBJ2-3	TGCGCCAGCAGCTCCGGACTAGCGGGGGCAGATACGCAGTATTTT	CASSSGLAGADTQYF
TRBV29-1	.	.	TRBJ1-2	TGCAGCGTTGTGAGGAGTTCCTATGGCTACACCTTC	CSVVRSSYGYTF
TRBV9	.	.	TRBJ2-5	TGTGCCAGCAGCGTAGCTTTGGGGGGACAAGAGACCCAGTACTTC	CASSVALGGQETQYF
TRBV7-9	TRBD1	once	TRBJ1-4	TGTGCCAGCAGCACCCCGGCAGGACAGGGGGAAGGGAAAAAACTGTTTTTT	CASSTPAGQGEGKKLFF
TRBV11-1	.	.	TRBJ1-1	TGTGCCAGCAGCCTAACCGGGGTACCTCCGACTTTCTTT	CASSLTGVPPTFF
TRBV7-9	.	.	TRBJ2-7	TGTGCCAGCAGCTTATCTTCATCCTCTAACGAGCAGTACTTC	CASSLSSSSNEQYF
TRBV6-5	TRBD2	.	TRBJ2-5	TGTGCCAGCAGCGGGACTAGCTGGGAGACCCAGTACTTC	CASSGTSWETQYF